Below are 2 T cell receptor beta chains sequenced from a single sample in a study of blood T cell repertoires in COVID-19. TCRdb keeps only in-frame clones here, not all; method: immunoSEQ multiplex PCR. The sample contains under 150,000 clones, about 85% of which appear only once. Input material: peripheral blood. The source is a woman in her thirties or forties with active or convalescent COVID-19.

The chain combines TRBV4-3 with TRBJ1-3; 11 bases map to TRBD1. Per the germline V gene, CDR1 is LGHNA and CDR2 is YSLEER. This CDR3 is 15 amino acids long. After removal of 1 base from V and 8 bases from J, the junction contained 4 bases not matched to a gene. The CDR3 sequence is CASSQGTGGVYTIYF. The CDR3 DNA reads TGCGCCAGCAGCCAAGGGACAGGGGGCGTATACACCATATATTTT.

The chain uses TRBV3-1 (or the pseudogene TRBV3-2) and TRBJ1-1; D uncertain. In germline, CDR1 is LGHDT, CDR2 YNNKEL (reference sequence). The ends were cut back, 4 bases at V and 0 bases at J, with 6 bases in the middle. This CDR3 has 13 amino acids. The CDR3 reads CASSRGMNTEAFF. The DNA for the CDR3 is TGTGCCAGCAGCCGCGGGATGAACACTGAAGCTTTCTTT.